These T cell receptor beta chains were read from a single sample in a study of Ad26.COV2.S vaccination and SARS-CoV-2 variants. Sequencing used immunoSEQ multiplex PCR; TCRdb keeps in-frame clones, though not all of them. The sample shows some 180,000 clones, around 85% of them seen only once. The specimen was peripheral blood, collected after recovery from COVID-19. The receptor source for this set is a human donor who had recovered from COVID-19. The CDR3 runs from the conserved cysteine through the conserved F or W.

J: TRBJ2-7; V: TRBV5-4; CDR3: CASSRTGDDYEQYF
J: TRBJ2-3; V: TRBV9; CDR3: CASSPWGDSGSADTQYF
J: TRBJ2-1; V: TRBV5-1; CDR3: CASSLEGGSYNEQFF
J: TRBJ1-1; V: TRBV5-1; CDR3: CASSFLDGNTEAFF
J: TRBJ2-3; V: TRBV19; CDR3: CASSIDGGSTDTQYF
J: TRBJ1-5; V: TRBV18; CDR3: CASSGEGGNQPQHF
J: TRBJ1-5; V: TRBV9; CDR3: CASSDTGGNQPQHF
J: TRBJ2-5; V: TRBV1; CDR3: CTSSPPVGASGQETQYF
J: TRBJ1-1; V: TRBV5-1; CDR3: CASSLTSGAPPNTEAFF
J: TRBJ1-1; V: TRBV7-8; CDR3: CASRQTGAYLMNTEAFF
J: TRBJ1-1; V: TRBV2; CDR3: CASSERDRGEAFF
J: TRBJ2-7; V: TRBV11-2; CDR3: CASSLVTGAHYEQYF
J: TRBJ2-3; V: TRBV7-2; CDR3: CASSLVWRGPTDTQYF
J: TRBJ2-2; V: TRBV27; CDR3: CASSPLGGLHTGELFF
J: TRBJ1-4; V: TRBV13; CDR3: CASKVFGLEKLFF
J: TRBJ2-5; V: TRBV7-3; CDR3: CASRPPGQGVRETQYF
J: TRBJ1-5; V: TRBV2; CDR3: CASSFTESGQPQHF
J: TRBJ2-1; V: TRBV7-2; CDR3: CASSSDLVGRAHDEQFF
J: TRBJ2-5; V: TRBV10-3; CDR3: CAISESSADRVGTQYF
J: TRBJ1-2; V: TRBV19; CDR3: CASSIKAGGNYGYTF
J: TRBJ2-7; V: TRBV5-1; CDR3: CASSFLRSGENYEQYF
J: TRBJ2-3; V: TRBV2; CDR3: CASSEYTDTQYF
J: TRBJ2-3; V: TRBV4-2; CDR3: CASSQDQASTDTQYF
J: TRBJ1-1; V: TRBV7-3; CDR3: CASSSSPGTDKAFF
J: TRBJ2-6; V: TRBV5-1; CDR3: CASSLGGTSGSRANVLTF
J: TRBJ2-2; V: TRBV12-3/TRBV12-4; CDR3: CANRGTGELFF
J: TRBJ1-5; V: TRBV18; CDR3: CASSRTTGTGGDQPQHF
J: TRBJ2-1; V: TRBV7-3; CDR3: CASSLPSGPQFF
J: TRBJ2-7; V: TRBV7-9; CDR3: CASSSRGVEEQYF
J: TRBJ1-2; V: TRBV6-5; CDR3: CASSHSGGYTF
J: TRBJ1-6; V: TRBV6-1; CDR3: CASSEATQGSPLHF
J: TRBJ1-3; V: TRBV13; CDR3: CASSPGSDRGAGNTIYF
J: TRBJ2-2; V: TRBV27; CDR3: CASSWTSGSGELFF
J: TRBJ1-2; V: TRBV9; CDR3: CASSVGDRGFSGYTF
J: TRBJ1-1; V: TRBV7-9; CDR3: CASSLSSLNTEAFF
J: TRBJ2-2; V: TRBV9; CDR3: CASSVELAGSGELFF
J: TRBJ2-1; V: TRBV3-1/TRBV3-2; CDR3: CASSEYIGPEQFF
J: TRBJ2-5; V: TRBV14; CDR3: CASSQDRGWLETQYF
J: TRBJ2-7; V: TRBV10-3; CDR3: CAISESRGAGATYEQYF
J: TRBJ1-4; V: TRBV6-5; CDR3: CASSMGGTNEKLFF
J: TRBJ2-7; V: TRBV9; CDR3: CASSPSGGAPEQYF
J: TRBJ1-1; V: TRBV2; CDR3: CAIPLVRGQVTNTEAFF
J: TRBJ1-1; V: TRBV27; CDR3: CASSLSGLNTEAFF
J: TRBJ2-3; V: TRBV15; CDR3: CATSGPLGDTQYF
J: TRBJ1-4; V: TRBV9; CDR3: CASSPTDRNEKLFF
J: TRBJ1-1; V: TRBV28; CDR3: CASSFGSMNTEAFF
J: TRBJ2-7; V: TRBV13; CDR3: CASSLGLAAISYEQYF
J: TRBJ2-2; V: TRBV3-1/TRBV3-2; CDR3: CATKRGGTGELFF
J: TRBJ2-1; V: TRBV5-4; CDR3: CASSPDYYNEQFF
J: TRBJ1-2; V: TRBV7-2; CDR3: CASSFVRAFYGYTF
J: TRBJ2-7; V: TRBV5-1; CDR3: CASSRTASGTGSSYEQYF
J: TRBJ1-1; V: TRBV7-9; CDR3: CASSLTQTGNTEAFF
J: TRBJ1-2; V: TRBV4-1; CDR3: CASSQEGTVYGYTF
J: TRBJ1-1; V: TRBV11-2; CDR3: CASRKVGGYEAFF
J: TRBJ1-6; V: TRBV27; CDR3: CASRPDRDFNSPLHF
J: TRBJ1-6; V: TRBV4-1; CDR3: CASSVQGTYNSPLHF
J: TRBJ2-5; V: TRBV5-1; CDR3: CASSPGTSSVETQYF